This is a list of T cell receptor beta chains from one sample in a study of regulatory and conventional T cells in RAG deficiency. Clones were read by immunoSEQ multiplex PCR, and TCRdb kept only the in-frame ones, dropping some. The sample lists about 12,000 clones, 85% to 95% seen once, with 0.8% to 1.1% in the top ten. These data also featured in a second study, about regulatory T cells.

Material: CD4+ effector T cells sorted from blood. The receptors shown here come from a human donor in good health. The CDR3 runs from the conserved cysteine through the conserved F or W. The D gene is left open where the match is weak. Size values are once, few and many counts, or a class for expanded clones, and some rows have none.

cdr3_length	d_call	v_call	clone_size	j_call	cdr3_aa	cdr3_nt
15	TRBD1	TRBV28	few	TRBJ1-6	CASSQGDRSNSPLHF	TGTGCCAGCAGTCAAGGGGACAGGAGTAATTCACCCCTCCACTTT
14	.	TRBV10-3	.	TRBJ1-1	CAISDRPGRTEAFF	TGTGCCATCAGTGACCGTCCGGGTCGCACTGAAGCTTTCTTT
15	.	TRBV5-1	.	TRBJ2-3	CASSLVQGGTDTQYF	TGCGCCAGCAGCTTGGTACAGGGTGGCACAGATACGCAGTATTTT
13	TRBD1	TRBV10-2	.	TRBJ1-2	CASSVKGGQGYTF	TGCGCCAGCAGTGTTAAAGGGGGCCAGGGCTACACCTTC
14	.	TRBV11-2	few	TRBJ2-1	CASSLGSRYNEQFF	TGTGCCAGCAGCTTAGGGAGCCGATACAATGAGCAGTTCTTC
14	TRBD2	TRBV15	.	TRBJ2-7	CATSRYSGGREQYF	TGTGCCACCAGCAGATATAGCGGGGGGAGGGAGCAGTACTTC
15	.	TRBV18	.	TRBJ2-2	CASSGPLLNTGELFF	TGTGCCAGCTCGGGACCCCTCCTTAACACCGGGGAGCTGTTTTTT
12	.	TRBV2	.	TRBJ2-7	CASGAASYEQYF	TGTGCCAGCGGAGCGGCGTCCTACGAGCAGTACTTC
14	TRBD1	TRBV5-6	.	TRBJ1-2	CASSRQGPNYGYTF	TGTGCCAGCAGCAGACAGGGACCCAACTATGGCTACACCTTC
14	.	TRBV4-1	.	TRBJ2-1	CASSQDDAWGEQFF	TGCGCCAGCAGCCAAGATGATGCCTGGGGGGAGCAGTTCTTC
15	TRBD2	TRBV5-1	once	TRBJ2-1	CASSLALAGYNEQFF	TGCGCCAGCAGCTTGGCTCTAGCGGGCTACAATGAGCAGTTCTTC
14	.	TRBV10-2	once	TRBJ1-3	CASSESGGGNTIYF	TGCGCCAGCAGTGAGTCGGGGGGAGGAAACACCATATATTTT
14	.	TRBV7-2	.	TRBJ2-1	CASSVFLGVHEQFF	TGTGCCAGCAGCGTCTTTCTAGGTGTCCATGAGCAGTTCTTC
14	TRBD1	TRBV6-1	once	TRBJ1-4	CASSRRQGNEKLFF	TGTGCCAGCAGTCGCCGACAGGGTAATGAAAAACTGTTTTTT
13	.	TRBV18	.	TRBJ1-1	CASSSKEGNGAFF	TGTGCCAGCTCATCCAAGGAGGGGAATGGGGCTTTCTTT
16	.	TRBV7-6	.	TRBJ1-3	CASSAYTGPSGNTIYF	TGTGCCAGCAGCGCCTACACAGGACCCTCTGGAAACACCATATATTTT
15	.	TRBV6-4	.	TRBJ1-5	CASRLTGNSNQPQHF	TGTGCCAGCAGACTCACGGGGAATAGCAATCAGCCCCAGCATTTT
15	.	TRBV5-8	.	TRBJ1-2	CASSLMSTANYGYTF	TGTGCCAGCAGCTTGATGAGTACCGCTAACTATGGCTACACCTTC
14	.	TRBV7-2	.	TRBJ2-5	CASSLSTVAQTQYF	TGTGCCAGCAGCTTGTCAACTGTTGCCCAGACCCAGTACTTC
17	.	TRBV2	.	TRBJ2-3	CASSGARLARSTDTQYF	TGTGCCAGCAGCGGGGCCCGGCTAGCGAGAAGCACAGATACGCAGTATTTT
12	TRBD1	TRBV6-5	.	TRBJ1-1	CASSRQGGTAFF	TGTGCCAGCAGCAGACAGGGGGGAACAGCTTTCTTT
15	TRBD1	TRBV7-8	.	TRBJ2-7	CASSPHRDSTYEQYF	TGTGCCAGCAGCCCTCACCGGGACAGTACCTACGAGCAGTACTTC
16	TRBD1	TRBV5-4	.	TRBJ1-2	CASSSGQLIRGNGYTF	TGTGCCAGCAGCTCGGGACAGCTAATTCGGGGGAATGGCTACACCTTC
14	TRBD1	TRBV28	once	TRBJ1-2	CASTQGGDGYGYTF	TGTGCCAGCACCCAGGGGGGGGACGGCTATGGCTACACCTTC